The 8 T cell receptor beta chains listed next were all sequenced from one sample in a study of cytomegalovirus exposure and HLA in healthy donors. PCR involved 60 Vbeta and 13 Jbeta primers. Assay: immunoSEQ multiplex PCR; the TCRdb copy retains only in-frame clones and omits some. Here the sample spans roughly 160,000 clones, over 70% being singletons. The sample consisted of PBMCs. The receptors derive from a boy aged 2 to 10 in good health and CMV-seronegative.

V usage is TRBV7-2 and J usage is TRBJ2-7, with 9 bases identical to TRBD1. The CDR3 runs to 15 residues. CDR1 SGHTA and CDR2 FQGNSA come from the germline V gene. The V segment lost 5 bases and the J segment 0 bases; nucleotides outside the gene matches: 5. The CDR3: CASSLPGQGSYEQYF. The CDR3 DNA sequence: TGTGCCAGCAGCCTCCCGGGACAGGGCTCCTACGAGCAGTACTTC. The variable domain in full, completed from reference TRBV7-2 and TRBJ2-7, reads GAGVSQSPSNKVTEKGKDVELRCDPISGHTALYWYRQSLGQGLEFLIYFQGNSAPDKSGLPSDRFSAERTGGSVSTLTIQRTQQEDSAVYLCASSLPGQGSYEQYFGPGTRLTVT.

The chain employs TRBV5-1 and TRBJ1-1; 7 bases line up with TRBD1. This CDR3 spans 19 amino acids. Losses at the gene ends were 4 bases for V and 0 bases for J; bases not matched to a gene: 18. In germline, CDR1 is SGHRS, CDR2 YFSETQ. The CDR3: CASSKGTARAGGLNTEAFF. In nucleotides, the CDR3 is TGCGCCAGCAGCAAAGGGACAGCCAGGGCGGGGGGTTTGAACACTGAAGCTTTCTTT.

The chain combines TRBV11-2 with TRBJ2-1, with unresolved D. The germline V and J ends were trimmed by 0 bases and 6 bases, with 3 bases remaining between them. CDR3 length: 12 amino acids. In germline, CDR1 is SGHAT, CDR2 FQNNGV. This CDR3 is CASSLDLNEQFF. CDR3 DNA sequence: TGTGCCAGCAGCTTAGACCTCAATGAGCAGTTCTTC.

The chain recombines TRBV18 with TRBJ1-2; TRBD1 agrees at 9 bases. Germline V gene lookup returns CDR1 KGHSH and CDR2 LQKENI. V shed 3 bases and J 8 bases; nucleotides not matched to a gene: 1. The CDR3 consists of 12 residues. CDR3 nucleotide sequence: TGTGCCAGCTCACCGGACAGGGGCGGCTACACCTTC. Encoded protein: CASSPDRGGYTF.

V is TRBV19 and J is TRBJ2-1; a weak D match, TRBD2 (5 bases). Germline CDR1 is LNHDA and CDR2 is SQIVND (reference sequence). Trimming took off 5 bases at V and 2 bases at J, with 7 bases between the two ends. The CDR3 is 13 residues long. CDR3 residues: CASSLGAYNEQFF. Written as DNA, the CDR3 is TGTGCCAGTAGTCTGGGAGCCTACAATGAGCAGTTCTTC. Together with reference TRBV19 and TRBJ2-1, the CDR3 gives the full variable domain: DGGITQSPKYLFRKEGQNVTLSCEQNLNHDAMYWYRQDPGQGLRLIYYSQIVNDFQKGDIAEGYSVSREKKESFPLTVTSAQKNPTAFYLCASSLGAYNEQFFGPGTRLTVL.

The V gene is TRBV5-1, the J gene TRBJ2-3; TRBD2 matches 12 bases. After removal of 7 bases from V and 1 base from J, the junction contained 1 base not matched to a gene. This CDR3 contains 14 residues. Germline V CDR1 and CDR2: SGHRS, YFSETQ. In DNA, the CDR3 is TGCGCCAGCCGACTAGCGGGAGGCACAGATACGCAGTATTTT. Its translation is CASRLAGGTDTQYF. Filled out from reference TRBV5-1 and TRBJ2-3, the complete variable domain reads KAGVTQTPRYLIKTRGQQVTLSCSPISGHRSVSWYQQTPGQGLQFLFEYFSETQRNKGNFPGRFSGRQFSNSRSEMNVSTLELGDSALYLCASRLAGGTDTQYFGPGTRLTVL.

The sample holds a few counts of this clone. V is TRBV18 and J is TRBJ1-3; possibly TRBD1 for D (5 bases). Germline CDR1 reads KGHSH; CDR2 reads LQKENI. V was trimmed by 3 bases and J by 0 bases, leaving 18 bases between them. The CDR3 covers 18 residues. This CDR3 is CASSPSPPGPSSGNTIYF. The CDR3 DNA follows: TGTGCCAGCTCACCGTCCCCCCCAGGGCCGTCCTCTGGAAACACCATATATTTT.

This chain uses TRBV2 with TRBJ1-1; no reliable D call. The V gene's germline CDR1 is SNHLY and CDR2 FYNNEI. Trimming left V 0 bases short and J 1 base short, with 6 bases between. The CDR3 sequence is 14 residues long. The CDR3 reads CASSEARGNTEAFF. Written as DNA, the CDR3 is TGTGCCAGCAGTGAAGCTCGGGGGAACACTGAAGCTTTCTTT.